This is a list of T cell receptor beta chains from one sample in a study of cytomegalovirus exposure and HLA in healthy donors. This table comes from immunoSEQ multiplex PCR, and its TCRdb copy is limited to in-frame clones, with some not included. The table has about 160,000 clones, approximately 84% seen once; the top ten hold around 3.1%. Sequenced sample: PBMCs. The receptors come from a woman in her forties or fifties in good health and CMV-seropositive. The conserved cysteine and the conserved F or W are not part of the CDR3 here. A D gene is named only where the DNA matches it firmly. Rows give clone size only sometimes, using once, few, many, or a class for an expanded clone.

>NA|TRBJ2-2|TRBV5-5|TRBD2
ASAPLSGRALTGELF
>NA|TRBJ2-1|TRBV15|NA
ATSGVDPSSYNEQF
>NA|TRBJ2-5|TRBV7-6|NA
ASSLGMGSGETQY
>NA|TRBJ1-1|TRBV7-3|TRBD1
ASSRTGGTEAF
>once|TRBJ1-6|TRBV27|TRBD1
ASSPSTGGISPLH
>NA|TRBJ1-4|TRBV6-1|NA
ASSERGGLGEKLF
>NA|TRBJ1-2|TRBV19|TRBD1
ASIGETGGNGYT
>NA|TRBJ1-3|TRBV30|NA
ACKTGGFSGNTIY
>NA|TRBJ1-1|TRBV7-8|TRBD1
ASSFDRDRGDTEAF
>NA|TRBJ2-4|TRBV7-9|NA
ASSLTDRRGNSQY
>few|TRBJ2-7|TRBV29-1|TRBD1
SVGGGQGVYSYEQY
>NA|TRBJ2-2|TRBV7-2|TRBD1
ASSLRLGQTNTGELF
>NA|TRBJ2-5|TRBV7-9|NA
ASSPLGETQY
>NA|TRBJ1-1|TRBV6-5|NA
ASSLEGGNTEAF
>once|TRBJ2-7|TRBV5-4|NA
ASSLEYEQY
>NA|TRBJ2-7|TRBV5-5|TRBD1
ASSLDVRGLYEQY
>NA|TRBJ2-5|TRBV7-6|NA
ASSSSPGAGDETQY
>NA|TRBJ1-1|TRBV7-9|NA
ASSLAAGRGTEAF
>NA|TRBJ2-5|TRBV7-2|NA
ASSLSRDETQY
>NA|TRBJ1-5|TRBV28|NA
ASRLGDFGGNQPQH
>NA|TRBJ2-5|TRBV2|TRBD2
ASSEDRTSGSYETQY
>NA|TRBJ2-7|TRBV10-1|NA
ASNSTGNEQY
>NA|TRBJ2-1|TRBV5-1|TRBD2
ASSSSGAGYNEQF
>NA|TRBJ2-7|TRBV7-8|TRBD2
ASSLGKIGGTVTSGRSYEQY
>NA|TRBJ2-1|TRBV15|TRBD2
ATSTKLAVSYNEQF
>NA|TRBJ1-1|TRBV25-1|NA
ASSLSPGTLNTEAF
>NA|TRBJ2-1|TRBV19|NA
ASRRAGAYNEQF
>NA|TRBJ1-4|TRBV6-1|TRBD1
ASSEAGRGIEKLF
>NA|TRBJ1-3|TRBV5-6|TRBD1
ASSLLGQGDGNTIY
>few|TRBJ1-1|TRBV11-2|NA
ASSLGQMNTEAF
>NA|TRBJ1-1|TRBV5-8|TRBD1
ASSAGDRGLNTEAF
>once|TRBJ2-1|TRBV18|TRBD2
ASSPWSGSPNNEQF
>NA|TRBJ1-2|TRBV2|TRBD1
ASRGQGYGYT
>NA|TRBJ1-1|TRBV7-9|NA
ASSPPAGENTEAF
>once|TRBJ1-1|TRBV6-1|NA
ASLQGLQEAF
>NA|TRBJ2-2|TRBV10-1|TRBD1
ASSESQGALNTGELF